This T cell receptor (beta chain) was obtained from a study of blood T cell repertoires in COVID-19. The ends lost 3 bases at V and 2 bases at J; junction bases unmatched: 4. The CDR3 sequence is 17 residues long. Germline V gene sequence: CDR1 MNHEY, CDR2 SMNVEV (reference sequence). How the authors handled the data: Using reference gene primer amplification, nucleated cell counts were estimated. Generated by immunoSEQ multiplex PCR, the TCRdb table keeps only in-frame clones and is missing some. V, J and clone size reflect that table, while D and trimming were determined from the DNA. The sample gives about 150,000 clones, over 70% of which show up once; over 8.5% is in the top ten. In this sample, this clone turned up once.

The receptor's source is a man aged 50-59 years with active or convalescent COVID-19. This chain joins TRBV27 and TRBJ2-6, with 10 bases lining up with TRBD1. Sequences were obtained from peripheral blood. CDR3 residues: CASSLTGGAAGANVLTF. For the CDR3, the DNA is TGTGCCAGCAGTTTGACAGGGGGCGCGGCTGGGGCCAACGTCCTGACTTTC.